This T cell receptor beta chain was sequenced during a study of blood T cell repertoires in COVID-19. V dropped 4 bases and J dropped 6; count of bases not matched to a gene: 3. This CDR3 has 14 amino acids. Germline values: CDR1 SGHRS, CDR2 YFSETQ. Sequencing used immunoSEQ multiplex PCR; TCRdb keeps in-frame clones, though not all of them. The table lists about 13,000 clones, around 74% of them singletons. Sequencing was performed on peripheral blood. V usage is TRBV5-1 and J usage is TRBJ1-6; 8 nucleotides agree with TRBD1. The receptor's source is a woman aged 80 or over with acute or convalescent COVID-19. CDR3 sequence (DNA): TGCGCCAGCAGCCGACAGGGGAGTAATTCACCCCTCCACTTT. Translated: CASSRQGSNSPLHF.